This TCR beta chain is from a study of CD8 T cells in Susac syndrome. The multiple sclerosis controls consisted of treatment-naive patients with relapsing-remitting disease, either stable or active. Between the trimmed V and J ends, which lost 8 bases and 5 bases, there was a span of 12 bases. CDR1 is GTSNPN, CDR2 SVGIG, per germline (reference sequence). CDR3 length equals 12 residues. Random hexamers were used to reverse transcribe the RNA input (about 0.5 to 1 ug). MiXCR was run by TCRdb on the immunoSEQ multiplex PCR reads, yielding one entry per CDR3 protein. The sample has roughly 200,000 distinct CDR3 sequences; approximately 95% are singletons.

V usage is TRBV30 and J usage is TRBJ1-4; no firm D call. The receptor's source is a human donor with multiple sclerosis. The specimen sequenced was CD4+ T cells from PBMCs. The chain's CDR3 is CALTAANEKLFF. The CDR3 nucleotides are TGTGCCCTAACAGCGGCGAATGAAAAACTGTTTTTT.